The sequence of this T cell receptor (beta chain) was determined in a study of graft-versus-host responses after intestinal transplantation. Background on the study: The whole recipient group had anti-thymocyte globulin induction followed by tacrolimus and steroids for about three years.

Study-level points and caveats: Maximum circulating GvH clone levels tracked with early post-transplant HvG decreases. Recipient-marrow GvH clones were detected, some having first appeared in ileum or blood. Subjects displaying graft-donor T cell macrochimerism possessed elevated graft-versus-host to host-versus-graft clonal ratios inside allografts.

As to this clone: Its specificity is not known.

This CDR3 comprises 12 residues. Germline values: CDR1 MGHRA, CDR2 YSYEKL. V was trimmed by 4 bases and J by 5 bases, leaving 9 bases between them. The data were produced by immunoSEQ multiplex PCR, yet TCRdb's version contains in-frame clones alone and is incomplete. Here the sample spans more than 95,000 clones, more than 85% being singletons. The clonotype originates from a human donor who received an intestinal transplant. This specimen consisted of unstimulated CD8+ T cells sorted from spleen or lymph node cells, obtained before intestinal transplant. V is TRBV4-1 and J is TRBJ2-7; D is perhaps TRBD1 or TRBD2 (5 bases each). CDR3 nucleotides: TGCGCCAGCAGCCCCGGGGCAGACGAGCAGTACTTC. Amino acid sequence: CASSPGADEQYF.